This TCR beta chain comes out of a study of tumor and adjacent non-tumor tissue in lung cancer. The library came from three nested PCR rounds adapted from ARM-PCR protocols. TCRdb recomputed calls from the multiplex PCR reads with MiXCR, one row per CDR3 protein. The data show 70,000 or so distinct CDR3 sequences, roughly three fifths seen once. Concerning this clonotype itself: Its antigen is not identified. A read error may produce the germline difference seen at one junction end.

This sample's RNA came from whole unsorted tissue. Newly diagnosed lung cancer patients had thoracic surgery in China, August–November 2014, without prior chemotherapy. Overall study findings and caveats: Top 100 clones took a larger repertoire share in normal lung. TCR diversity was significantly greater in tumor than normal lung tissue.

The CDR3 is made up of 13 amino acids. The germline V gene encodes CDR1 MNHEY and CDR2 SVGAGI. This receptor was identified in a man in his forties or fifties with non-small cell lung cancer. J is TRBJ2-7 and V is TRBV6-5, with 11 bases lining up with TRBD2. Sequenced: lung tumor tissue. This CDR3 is CASSGTSGYKQCF. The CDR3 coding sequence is TGTGCCAGCAGTGGGACTAGCGGTTACAAGCAGTGCTTC.